The clone carrying this T cell receptor beta chain was picked up a small number of times. TCRdb recomputed calls from the PCR reads with MiXCR, one row per CDR3 protein. This sample has approximately 20,000 distinct CDR3 sequences, with more than 45% found just once. Samples came from patients with localized non-small cell lung adenocarcinoma. This sample was included in a study of CD4 and CD8 cells across lung adenocarcinoma regions. This CDR3 is 13 amino acids long. The V gene's germline CDR1 is LGHNA and CDR2 YNFKEQ. The genes are TRBV4-2 and TRBJ2-5, with D unresolved. TRBJ2-1 explains the end of the DNA better; the J call may be wrong. Sequencing input: CD4+ T cells from the margin of a lung tumor. This TCR came from a male donor with lung adenocarcinoma. The CD4 and CD8 labels of this study may be unreliable. The CDR3 is CASSQDLMAEQFF. The CDR3 nucleotides are TGTGCCAGCAGCCAAGATCTGATGGCAGAGCAGTTCTTC.